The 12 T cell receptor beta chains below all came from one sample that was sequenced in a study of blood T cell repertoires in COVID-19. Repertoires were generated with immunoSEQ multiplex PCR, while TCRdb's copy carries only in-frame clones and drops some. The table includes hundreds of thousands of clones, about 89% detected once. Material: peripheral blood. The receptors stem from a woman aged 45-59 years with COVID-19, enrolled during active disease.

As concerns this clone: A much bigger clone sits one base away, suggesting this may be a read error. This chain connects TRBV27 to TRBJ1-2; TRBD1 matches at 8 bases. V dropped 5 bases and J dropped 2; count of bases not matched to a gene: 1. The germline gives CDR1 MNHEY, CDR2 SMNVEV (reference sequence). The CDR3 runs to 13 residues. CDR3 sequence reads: CASSRTGNYGYTF. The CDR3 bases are TGTGCCAGCAGTCGGACAGGGAACTATGGCTACACCTTC.

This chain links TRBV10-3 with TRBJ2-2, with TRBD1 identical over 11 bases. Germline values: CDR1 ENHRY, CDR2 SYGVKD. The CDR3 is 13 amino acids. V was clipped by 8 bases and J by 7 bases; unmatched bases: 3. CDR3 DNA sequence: TGTGCCATCGGTGGGACAGGGGGCGGGGAGCTGTTTTTT. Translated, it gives CAIGGTGGGELFF.

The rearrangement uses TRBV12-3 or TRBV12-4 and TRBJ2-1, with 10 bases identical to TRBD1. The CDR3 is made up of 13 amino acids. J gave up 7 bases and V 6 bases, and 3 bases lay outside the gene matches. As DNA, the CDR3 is TGTGCCAGCAGGCTGGGACAGGGGAATGAGCAGTTCTTC. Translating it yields CASRLGQGNEQFF.

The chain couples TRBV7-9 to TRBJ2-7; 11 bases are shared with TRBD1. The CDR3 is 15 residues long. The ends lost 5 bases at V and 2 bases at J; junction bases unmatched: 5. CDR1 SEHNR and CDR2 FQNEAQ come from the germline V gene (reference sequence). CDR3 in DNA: TGTGCCAGCAGCCATTGGGACAGGGGGACCTACGAGCAGTACTTC. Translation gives CASSHWDRGTYEQYF.

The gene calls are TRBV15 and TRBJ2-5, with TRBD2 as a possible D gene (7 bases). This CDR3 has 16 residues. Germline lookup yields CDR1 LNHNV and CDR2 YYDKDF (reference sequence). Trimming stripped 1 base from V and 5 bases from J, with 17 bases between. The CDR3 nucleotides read TGTGCCACCAGCAGAGCCTATTCAGGGAGGGGGGAGACCCAGTACTTC. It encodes CATSRAYSGRGETQYF.

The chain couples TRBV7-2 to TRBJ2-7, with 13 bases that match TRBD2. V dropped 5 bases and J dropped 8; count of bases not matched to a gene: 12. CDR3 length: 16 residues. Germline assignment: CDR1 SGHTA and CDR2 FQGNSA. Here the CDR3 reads CASSEAGTSGMFQQYF. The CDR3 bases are TGTGCCAGCAGCGAGGCCGGGACTAGCGGGATGTTCCAGCAGTACTTC.

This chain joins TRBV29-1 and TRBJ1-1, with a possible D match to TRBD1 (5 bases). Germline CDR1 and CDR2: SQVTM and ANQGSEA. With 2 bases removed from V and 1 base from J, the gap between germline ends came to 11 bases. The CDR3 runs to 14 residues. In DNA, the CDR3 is TGCAGCGTTGAAAAACACGGGGGGAACACTGAAGCTTTCTTT. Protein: CSVEKHGGNTEAFF.

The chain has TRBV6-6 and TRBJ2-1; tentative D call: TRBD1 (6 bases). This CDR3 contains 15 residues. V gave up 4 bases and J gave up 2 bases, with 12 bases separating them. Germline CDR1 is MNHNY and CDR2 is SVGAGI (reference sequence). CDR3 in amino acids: CASSSTGTTYNEQFF. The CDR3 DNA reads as TGTGCCAGCAGTTCGACAGGAACTACCTACAATGAGCAGTTCTTC.

In DNA, the CDR3 is TGCGCCAGCAGCCCCAAGACAGGGGGAAATGAGCAGTTCTTC. This translates into CASSPKTGGNEQFF. This chain connects TRBV5-1 to TRBJ2-1; 9 nucleotides line up with TRBD1. After removal of 4 bases from V and 7 bases from J, the junction contained 6 bases not matched to a gene. The CDR3 has 14 amino acids. CDR1 and CDR2 from the germline V gene are SGHRS and YFSETQ.

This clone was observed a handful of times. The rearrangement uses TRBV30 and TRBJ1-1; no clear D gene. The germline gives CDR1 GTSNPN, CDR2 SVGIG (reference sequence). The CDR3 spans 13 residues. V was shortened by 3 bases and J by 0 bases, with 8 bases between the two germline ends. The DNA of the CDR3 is TGTGCCTGGAGAAGCCTCGTGAACACTGAAGCTTTCTTT. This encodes CAWRSLVNTEAFF.

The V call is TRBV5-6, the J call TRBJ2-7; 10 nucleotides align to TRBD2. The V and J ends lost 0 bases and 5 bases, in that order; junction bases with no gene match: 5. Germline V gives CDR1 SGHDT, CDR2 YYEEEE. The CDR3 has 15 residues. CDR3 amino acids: CASSLGLAGVDEQYF. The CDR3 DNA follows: TGTGCCAGCAGCTTGGGGCTAGCGGGAGTGGACGAGCAGTACTTC.

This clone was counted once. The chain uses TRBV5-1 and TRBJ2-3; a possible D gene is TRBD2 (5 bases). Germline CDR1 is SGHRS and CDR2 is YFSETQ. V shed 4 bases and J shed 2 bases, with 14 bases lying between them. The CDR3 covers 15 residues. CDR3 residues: CASSRDGRATDTQYF. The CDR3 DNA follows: TGCGCCAGCAGCCGTGATGGGCGGGCCACAGATACGCAGTATTTT.